The 10 T cell receptor beta chains reported below all come from one sample, sequenced in a study of OX40 agonist ivuxolimab in advanced cancers. Profiled with immunoSEQ multiplex PCR; TCRdb holds only in-frame clones, not every one. The repertoire includes some 140,000 clones, just over 90% of them detected once, and approximately 0.99% sits in the top ten. Here the sequenced sample was CD4+ or CD8+ T cells sorted from blood, taken in a trial of the OX40 agonist ivuxolimab. The receptors stem from an adult with an advanced solid tumor such as melanoma, head and neck, liver or kidney cancer.

The V gene is TRBV19, the J gene TRBJ2-3; 8 bases are a match to TRBD1. The CDR3 runs to 17 residues. J was trimmed by 5 bases and V by 4 bases; bases with no gene match: 14. Germline V lookup: CDR1 LNHDA, CDR2 SQIVND (reference sequence). As DNA, the CDR3 is TGTGCCAGTAGTAAACATAGCGGCAGGGGGCTTGGAGATACGCAGTATTTT. As protein: CASSKHSGRGLGDTQYF. Supplemented by reference TRBV19 and TRBJ2-3, the full variable domain reads DGGITQSPKYLFRKEGQNVTLSCEQNLNHDAMYWYRQDPGQGLRLIYYSQIVNDFQKGDIAEGYSVSREKKESFPLTVTSAQKNPTAFYLCASSKHSGRGLGDTQYFGPGTRLTVL.

V and J are TRBV6-4 and TRBJ1-1; weak D call: TRBD1 (5 bases). Germline V CDR1 and CDR2: MRHNA, SNTAGT. Trimming pared 3 bases from V and 1 base from J, leaving 12 bases between. The length of the CDR3 is 15 residues. The CDR3 sequence is CASSDSGRGNTEAFF. The DNA for the CDR3 is TGTGCCAGCAGTGATTCAGGGAGGGGGAACACTGAAGCTTTCTTT.

The chain's CDR3 is CASSYRDSSSYEQYF. CDR3 DNA sequence: TGTGCCAGCAGCTACCGGGACAGTAGCTCCTACGAGCAGTACTTC. V and J are TRBV6-5 and TRBJ2-7; 7 nucleotides align to TRBD1. From germline, CDR1 is MNHEY and CDR2 SVGAGI. Trimming at V came to 6 bases and at J to 0 bases, leaving 8 bases not matched to a gene. The CDR3 covers 15 residues.

The chain joins TRBV5-5 to TRBJ1-1; 7 bases fit TRBD1. Germline V CDR1 and CDR2: SGHKS, YYEKEE (reference sequence). The CDR3 extends over 13 amino acids. V trimming: 0 bases; J trimming: 10 bases; junction bases outside the gene matches: 6. The CDR3 region is CASSLEDRYGAFF. The CDR3 DNA reads as TGTGCCAGCAGCTTGGAGGACAGGTATGGAGCTTTCTTT. Drawing the rest from reference TRBV5-5 and TRBJ1-1, the complete variable domain is DAGVTQSPTHLIKTRGQQVTLRCSPISGHKSVSWYQQVLGQGPQFIFQYYEKEERGRGNFPDRFSARQFPNYSSELNVNALLLGDSALYLCASSLEDRYGAFFGQGTRLTVV.

This clone has just one count. The chain links TRBV11-3 to TRBJ2-1, with D unresolved. Trimming shortened V by 5 bases and J by 4 bases, and 9 bases separated the two germline ends. In germline, CDR1 is SGHNT, CDR2 YENEEA. The CDR3 sequence is 13 residues long. This chain's CDR3 is CASSARPYNEQFF. The CDR3 bases are TGTGCCAGCAGCGCCCGGCCGTACAATGAGCAGTTCTTC.

This clone was recorded once. This rearrangement joins TRBV15 to TRBJ1-5, with 10 positions matching TRBD1. The CDR3 is made up of 14 amino acids. Trimming at V came to 3 bases and at J to 6 bases, leaving 2 bases not matched to a gene. Germline V gene sequence: CDR1 LNHNV, CDR2 YYDKDF (reference sequence). CDR3 region: CATSRDRGSQPQHF. CDR3 nucleotide sequence: TGTGCCACCAGCAGGGACAGGGGGAGTCAGCCCCAGCATTTT.

This chain uses TRBV9 with TRBJ2-5, with 16 bases lining up with TRBD2. CDR3 length equals 16 residues. V was pared by 3 bases and J by 5 bases, with 4 bases of the junction left unmatched. From germline, CDR1 is SGDLS and CDR2 YYNGEE. CDR3 in DNA: TGTGCCAGCAGCGAGGGGACTAGCGGGGGGGCTGAGACCCAGTACTTC. Translation gives CASSEGTSGGAETQYF.

This chain joins TRBV5-1 and TRBJ2-5; 9 bases align to TRBD1. Trimming removed 0 bases from V and 4 bases from J; junction bases left unmatched: 7. CDR3 size: 16 residues. Germline V CDR1 and CDR2: SGHRS, YFSETQ. In DNA, the CDR3 is TGCGCCAGCAGCTTGGCCCCACAGGGGGCAGGAGAGACCCAGTACTTC. It codes for CASSLAPQGAGETQYF.

The chain joins TRBV7-2 to TRBJ1-4; no clear D gene. V was trimmed by 2 bases and J by 5 bases, leaving 3 bases between them. Germline CDR1 reads SGHTA; CDR2 reads FQGNSA. CDR3 length equals 12 residues. The CDR3 here is CASSLYNEKLFF. In nucleotides, the CDR3 is TGTGCCAGCAGCTTATACAATGAAAAACTGTTTTTT.

The J gene is TRBJ1-5, the V gene TRBV10-3; 7 bases line up with TRBD1. CDR3 length: 16 amino acids. With V trimmed by 0 bases and J by 7 bases, 9 bases remained unmatched. From germline, CDR1 is ENHRY and CDR2 SYGVKD. The CDR3 nucleotides are TGTGCCATCAGTGAGTCAGCAGGGGGGTTTGGGCAGCCCCAGCATTTT. Its protein product is CAISESAGGFGQPQHF.